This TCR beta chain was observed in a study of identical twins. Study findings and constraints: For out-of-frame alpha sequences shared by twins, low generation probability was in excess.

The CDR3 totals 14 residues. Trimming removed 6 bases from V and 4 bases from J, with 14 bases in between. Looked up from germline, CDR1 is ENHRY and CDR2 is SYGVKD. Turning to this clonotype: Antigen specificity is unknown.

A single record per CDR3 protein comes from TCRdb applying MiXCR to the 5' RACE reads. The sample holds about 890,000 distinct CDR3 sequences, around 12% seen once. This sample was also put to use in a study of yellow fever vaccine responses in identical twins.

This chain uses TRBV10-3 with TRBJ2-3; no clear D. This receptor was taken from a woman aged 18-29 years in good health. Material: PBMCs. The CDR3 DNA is TGTGCCATCAGATTAAATCAAGGGTCAGATACGCAGTATTTT. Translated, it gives CAIRLNQGSDTQYF.